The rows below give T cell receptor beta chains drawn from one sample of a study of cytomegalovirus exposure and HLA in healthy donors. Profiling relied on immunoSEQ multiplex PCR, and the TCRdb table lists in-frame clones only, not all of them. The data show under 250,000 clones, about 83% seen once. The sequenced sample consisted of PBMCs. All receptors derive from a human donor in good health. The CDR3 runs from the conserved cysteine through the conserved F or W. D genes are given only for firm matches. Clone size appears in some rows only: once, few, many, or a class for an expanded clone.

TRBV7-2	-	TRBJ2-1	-	CASIQSSGASYNEQFF	TGTGCCAGCATCCAATCGTCGGGAGCATCCTACAATGAGCAGTTCTTC
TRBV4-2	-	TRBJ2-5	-	CASSQDLRQQETQYF	TGTGCCAGCAGCCAAGACCTAAGACAGCAAGAGACCCAGTACTTC
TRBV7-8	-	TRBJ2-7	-	CASSATGNEQYF	TGTGCCAGCAGCGCCACAGGTAACGAGCAGTACTTC
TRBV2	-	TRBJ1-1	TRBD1	CASSIQGTVNTEAFF	TGTGCCAGCAGCATCCAAGGGACAGTTAACACTGAAGCTTTCTTT
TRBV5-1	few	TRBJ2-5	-	CASRLAPREETQYF	TGCGCCAGCAGGCTAGCACCGAGGGAGGAGACCCAGTACTTC
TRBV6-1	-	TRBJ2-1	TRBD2	CASSAPGLAMNEQFF	TGTGCCAGCAGTGCCCCGGGACTAGCTATGAATGAGCAGTTCTTC
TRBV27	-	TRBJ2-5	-	CASSLAFGAQETQYF	TGTGCCAGCAGCCTAGCGTTCGGGGCCCAAGAGACCCAGTACTTC
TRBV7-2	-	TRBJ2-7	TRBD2	CASSSTSGRRYEQYF	TGTGCCAGCAGCTCGACTAGCGGGAGGCGGTACGAGCAGTACTTC
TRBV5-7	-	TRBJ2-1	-	CASSLFSGLASSYNEQFF	TGTGCCAGCAGCTTGTTTTCGGGACTTGCGTCATCCTACAATGAGCAGTTCTTC
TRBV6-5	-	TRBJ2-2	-	CASSIQNTGELFF	TGTGCCAGCAGCATCCAGAACACCGGGGAGCTGTTTTTT
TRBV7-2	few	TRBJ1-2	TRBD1	CASSLGTGGNGYTF	TGTGCCAGCAGCCTCGGGACAGGGGGAAATGGCTACACCTTC
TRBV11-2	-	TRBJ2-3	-	CASSLAGVDTQYF	TGTGCCAGCAGCTTAGCGGGAGTAGATACGCAGTATTTT
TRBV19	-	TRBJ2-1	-	CASSMLVGIYNEQFF	TGTGCCAGTAGTATGCTAGTCGGTATATACAATGAGCAGTTCTTC
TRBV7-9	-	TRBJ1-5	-	CASSSGIGSYQPQHF	TGTGCCAGCAGCAGCGGCATTGGATCCTATCAGCCCCAGCATTTT
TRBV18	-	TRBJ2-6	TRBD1	CASSPLKTGAGANVLTF	TGTGCCAGCTCACCACTGAAAACAGGGGCTGGGGCCAACGTCCTGACTTTC
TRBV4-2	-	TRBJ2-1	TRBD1	CASSQEGHPDRRVLNEQFF	TGTGCCAGCAGCCAAGAAGGGCACCCGGACAGGCGGGTGCTGAATGAGCAGTTCTTC
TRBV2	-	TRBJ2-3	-	CASSQRDTQYF	TGTGCCAGCAGCCAGCGGGATACGCAGTATTTT
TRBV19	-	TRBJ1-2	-	CASSQLSRQEQFLYGYTF	TGTGCCAGTAGCCAGTTAAGCCGACAGGAACAATTTCTCTATGGCTACACCTTC
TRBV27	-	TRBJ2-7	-	CASSLFGLAYSGEQYF	TGTGCCAGCAGTTTATTTGGGCTAGCTTATTCGGGGGAGCAGTACTTC
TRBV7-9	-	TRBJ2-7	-	CAGGATGGTYEQYF	TGTGCGGGGGGGGCTACAGGGGGGACCTACGAGCAGTACTTC
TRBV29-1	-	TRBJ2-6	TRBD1	CSVEQLERTGTSGANVLTF	TGCAGCGTTGAACAGTTAGAAAGGACAGGGACCTCTGGGGCCAACGTCCTGACTTTC
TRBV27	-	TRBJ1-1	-	CASSRGGSTEAFF	TGTGCCAGCAGCCGAGGGGGTAGCACTGAAGCTTTCTTT
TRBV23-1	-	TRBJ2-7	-	CASSQPRDNTGYEQYF	TGCGCCAGCAGTCAACCTAGGGACAACACGGGCTACGAGCAGTACTTC
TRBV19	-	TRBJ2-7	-	CASSIVRAGNSYEQYF	TGTGCCAGTAGTATAGTAAGGGCAGGGAATTCCTACGAGCAGTACTTC
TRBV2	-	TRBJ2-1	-	CASRPPLDLEQFF	TGTGCCAGCAGGCCCCCTCTAGATCTTGAGCAGTTCTTC
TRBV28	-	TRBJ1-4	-	CASSLGRGSATNEKLFF	TGTGCCAGCAGTCTCGGCCGGGGAAGCGCAACTAATGAAAAACTGTTTTTT
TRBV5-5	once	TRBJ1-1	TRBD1	CASSLAGTGVNTEAFF	TGTGCCAGCAGCTTGGCCGGGACAGGGGTAAACACTGAAGCTTTCTTT
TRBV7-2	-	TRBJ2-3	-	CASSPEQRLADTQYF	TGTGCCAGCAGCCCCGAACAGCGATTAGCGGATACGCAGTATTTT
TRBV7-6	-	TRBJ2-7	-	CASSPVGGGGSYEQYF	TGTGCCAGCAGCCCAGTTGGGGGAGGGGGATCCTACGAGCAGTACTTC
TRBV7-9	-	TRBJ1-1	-	CASSWDTTNTEAFF	TGTGCCAGCAGTTGGGACACCACGAACACTGAAGCTTTCTTT
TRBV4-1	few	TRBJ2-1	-	CASSRGGGEQFF	TGCGCCAGCAGCCGGGGAGGGGGTGAGCAGTTCTTC
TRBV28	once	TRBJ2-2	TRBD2	CASIPGGKTNTGELFF	TGTGCCAGCATTCCCGGGGGGAAAACGAACACCGGGGAGCTGTTTTTT
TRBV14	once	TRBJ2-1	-	CASSEGVAGYNEQFF	TGTGCCAGCAGTGAAGGCGTGGCGGGTTACAATGAGCAGTTCTTC
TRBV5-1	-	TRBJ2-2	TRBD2	CASSFSGLAGYTNTGELFF	TGCGCCAGCAGCTTCTCGGGACTAGCGGGATACACGAACACCGGGGAGCTGTTTTTT
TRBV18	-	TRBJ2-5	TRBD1	CASSPRTGQGETQYF	TGTGCCAGCTCACCACGAACCGGACAGGGAGAGACCCAGTACTTC
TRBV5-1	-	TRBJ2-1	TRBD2	CASSLESSGGYNEQFF	TGCGCCAGCAGCTTGGAATCTAGCGGGGGATACAATGAGCAGTTCTTC
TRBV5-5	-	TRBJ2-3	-	CASSPWAGTDTQYF	TGTGCCAGCAGCCCCTGGGCCGGCACAGATACGCAGTATTTT
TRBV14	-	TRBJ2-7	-	CASSPQGHRTYEQYF	TGTGCCAGCAGCCCCCAGGGACATCGGACTTACGAGCAGTACTTC
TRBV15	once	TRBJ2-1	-	CATSSNYYNEQFF	TGTGCCACCAGCTCTAACTACTACAATGAGCAGTTCTTC
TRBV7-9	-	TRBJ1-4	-	CASIRTANNEKLFF	TGTGCCAGCATCCGGACAGCAAATAATGAAAAACTGTTTTTT
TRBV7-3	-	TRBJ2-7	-	CASSSAVGARNEQYF	TGTGCCAGCAGCTCCGCCGTAGGGGCTCGGAACGAGCAGTACTTC
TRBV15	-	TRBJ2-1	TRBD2	CATSRELGLAGNEQFF	TGTGCCACCAGCAGAGAACTGGGACTAGCGGGGAATGAGCAGTTCTTC
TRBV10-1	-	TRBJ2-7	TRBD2	CASSVGLAVYEQYF	TGCGCCAGCAGTGTCGGACTAGCGGTCTACGAGCAGTACTTC
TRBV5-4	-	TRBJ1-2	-	CASSLDGSSGYTF	TGTGCCAGCAGCTTGGACGGGAGCAGTGGCTACACCTTC
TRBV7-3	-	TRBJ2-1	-	CASSLGQVYNEQFF	TGTGCCAGCAGCTTAGGGCAGGTATACAATGAGCAGTTCTTC
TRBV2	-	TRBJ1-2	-	CASRKGQTDNYGYTF	TGTGCCAGCAGGAAAGGACAGACTGATAACTATGGCTACACCTTC
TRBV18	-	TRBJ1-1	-	CASSGGQGGMAEAFF	TGTGCCAGCTCAGGGGGACAAGGTGGCATGGCTGAAGCTTTCTTT
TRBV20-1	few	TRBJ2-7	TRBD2	CSARTSDEQYF	TGCAGTGCTCGGACTAGCGACGAGCAGTACTTC
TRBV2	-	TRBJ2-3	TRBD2	CASGTSGRTDTQYF	TGTGCCAGTGGGACTAGCGGACGCACAGATACGCAGTATTTT
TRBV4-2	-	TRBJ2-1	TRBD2	CASSQGSSLAGSRRNEQFF	TGTGCCAGCAGCCAGGGCAGTAGCCTAGCGGGATCTCGGCGGAATGAGCAGTTCTTC
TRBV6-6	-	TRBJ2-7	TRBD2	CASTLGGRGNEQYF	TGTGCCAGCACCCTCGGCGGGAGAGGGAACGAGCAGTACTTC
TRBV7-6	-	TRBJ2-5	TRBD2	CASSLEWREFQETQYF	TGTGCCAGCAGCTTAGAATGGCGGGAGTTTCAAGAGACCCAGTACTTC
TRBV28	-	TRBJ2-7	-	CASSPTGRAAYEQYF	TGTGCCAGCAGCCCGACTGGCCGAGCAGCCTACGAGCAGTACTTC
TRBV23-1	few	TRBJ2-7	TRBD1	CASSPSAGQGAHEQYF	TGCGCCAGCAGTCCGTCCGCGGGACAGGGGGCCCACGAGCAGTACTTC
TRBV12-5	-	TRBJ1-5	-	CASGIWIGGTFYSNQPQHF	TGTGCTAGTGGTATATGGATAGGGGGAACCTTTTATAGCAATCAGCCCCAGCATTTT
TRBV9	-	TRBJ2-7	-	CASSPREGKQYF	TGTGCCAGCAGCCCCCGCGAGGGCAAGCAGTACTTC
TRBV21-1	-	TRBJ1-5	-	CASSNSRVKSNQPQHF	TGTGCCAGCAGCAACAGCAGGGTCAAGAGCAATCAGCCCCAGCATTTT